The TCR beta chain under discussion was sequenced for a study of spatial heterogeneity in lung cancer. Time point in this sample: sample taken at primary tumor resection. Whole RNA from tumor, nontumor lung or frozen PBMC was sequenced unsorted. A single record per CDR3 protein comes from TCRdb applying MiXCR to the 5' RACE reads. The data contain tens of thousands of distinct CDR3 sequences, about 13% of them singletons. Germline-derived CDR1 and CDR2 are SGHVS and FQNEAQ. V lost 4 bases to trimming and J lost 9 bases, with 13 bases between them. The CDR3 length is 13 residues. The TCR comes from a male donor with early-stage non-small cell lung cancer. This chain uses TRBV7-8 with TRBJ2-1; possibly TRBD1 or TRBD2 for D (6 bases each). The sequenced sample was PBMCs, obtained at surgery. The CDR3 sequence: CASSSRGVGEQFF. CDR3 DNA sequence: TGTGCCAGCAGCTCTAGGGGGGTCGGTGAGCAGTTCTTC.